The entry that follows covers one TCR beta chain sequence. The antigen this receptor binds is unknown. No much larger clone is present one base from it, and per-base qualities are unavailable. The data are from a study of CD4 T cell repertoires in COVID-19 (dated by TCRdb to 2020 to 2022). With regard to the full study: For cross-reactivity analysis, CFSE-low cells were expanded with IL-2 for roughly nine days and were then relabeled and restimulated with spike proteins from other coronaviruses. TCR Vbeta repertoire analysis of SARS-CoV-2-reactive T cells was conducted at the subset level in a few recovered individuals. The study characterized naturally processed CD4+ T cell responses to SARS-CoV-2 spike and nucleoprotein in COVID-19-recovered individuals, using TCR Vbeta sequencing to assess clonal composition. Overall study outcomes, separate from this receptor: Between about 6 and 28% of SARS-CoV-2 clonotypes were also detected in secondary cultures stimulated with SARS-CoV and/or HKU1 spike, a finding consistent with cross-reactivity. Two or all three memory subsets shared several of the most expanded SARS-CoV-2-reactive clonotypes, which suggests intraclonal diversification.

The CDR3 holds 14 amino acids from the cysteine to the phenylalanine. The retained sequence is limited to the CDR3, 42 bases, with the frame set at the first base. V loses 2 bases of germline sequence and J loses 0 bases, and the interval between the two ends is 8 bases. Reading the germline V gene (reference sequence) gives CDR1 SGHNT and CDR2 YYREEE. Uncultured memory T cell samples were subjected to sequencing directly after ex vivo isolation. From peripheral blood mononuclear cells, the researchers isolated CD4+ total memory, central memory, effector memory and circulating T follicular helper cells. Library prep was done by the immunoSEQ multiplex PCR assay. The original pipeline was this. The Chao-Jaccard similarity index and counts of shared clonotypes were used to quantify repertoire overlap between subsets. In its TCRdb copy, this immuneACCESS table keeps in-frame sequences only and misses some clones. Where compared with another copy, unresolved V genes explain less than half of these, and the others have no known cause. V and J calls and clone size are given by that table; D and trimming were obtained from the DNA. For this sample the table gives 23,000 or so clones, of which about nine tenths were detected only once. The ten largest account for 0.58% of the sample.

The V and J segments used are TRBV5-4 and TRBJ1-1, with a tentative D gene TRBD1 over 5 matching bases. Sequences were derived from central memory CD4+ T cells from blood, sampled before the COVID-19 pandemic. This sample's cell subset or site label indicates: CD4+ T central memory cells. The TCR originated in a human donor who had COVID-19. The CDR3 protein sequence reads: CASSLQDLNTEAFF. The DNA sequence reads TGTGCCAGCAGCTTACAGGACCTGAACACTGAAGCTTTCTTT.